This T cell receptor (beta chain) is drawn from a study of beta chain features in type 1 diabetes (dated by TCRdb to 2017 to 2018). Background on the whole study: Mean age, gender distribution, total cell number and subset yield did not differ between patients and healthy donors. Naive and central memory subsets were obtained from all 30 or so donors, but regulatory and stem cell-like memory subsets were isolated from only 8 patients and 8 healthy donors. A total of under 120,000,000 sorted cells were examined across all samples, and RNA yield correlated strongly with the number of cells per subset. In the study, recently diagnosed type 1 diabetes patients and matched healthy donors were compared on the TCRB repertoires of their sorted circulating CD4+ T cell subsets.

Each donor gave one peripheral blood draw, averaging roughly 0.11 L, which was collected into heparinised tubes. Naive, central memory, regulatory and stem cell-like memory CD4+ T cells were sorted on a BD FACSAria II using a panel including CD45RO, CCR7, CD25, CD127, CD95 and CD27. All sorted populations exceeded 95% purity. Right away, PBMCs were isolated by Lymphoprep density gradient centrifugation and were stained directly, with no culture step. Samples were stained and sorted in pairs, with one healthy donor and one patient per experiment, so that batch effects were minimized. As for this clone: There is no known antigen for this receptor. Base qualities are not recorded, but no much larger clone differs from it by a single base.

Study-wide conclusions, independent of this receptor: Naive, central memory and regulatory TCRB repertoires appeared to be more alike among patients than among healthy donors. A moderate but significant shortening of TCRB CDR3 length was observed in type 1 diabetes patients in all four CD4+ subsets. Because small numbers of individuals were included in the HLA sub-analyses, any influence of HLA type on TCRB rearrangement was left unresolved. At VDJ recombination sites, patients with type 1 diabetes made fewer insertions and deleted more nucleotides, a pattern implying thymic rearrangement abnormalities. PCR may preferentially amplify shorter templates, but because patient and control samples were amplified and corrected together, any resulting skew would affect both groups equally. Because cDNA was sequenced instead of genomic DNA, highly expressing activated cells could be over-represented, though the groups showed no difference in activation or CD3 levels.

The CDR3, cysteine through phenylalanine, is 18 amino acids long. The DNA shown is the 54-base CDR3, in frame from base 1. CDR1 KGHSH and CDR2 LQKENI are derived from the germline V gene. Relative to germline, V is 3 bases shorter and J is 1 base shorter, with 21 bases between their ends. All of the isolated RNA was reverse transcribed with the High Capacity cDNA Reverse Transcription Kit, so expressed TCRB transcripts were sequenced. Deep immunoSEQ sequencing was performed on naive, central memory and regulatory T cell samples, with an average of roughly 3.6 million total reads per sample. Sorted cells were lysed in RLT buffer, and RNA was extracted using DNase-treated RNeasy Micro or Mini kits according to cell number. To prevent cross-contamination, each cell subset was processed individually, whereas patient and healthy donor samples were processed jointly. The immunoSEQ multiplex PCR was used to amplify TCRB sequences from cDNA, yielding 87-bp fragments that span the CDR3 region. The amplicons were sequenced using the Illumina HiSeq platform. Per the authors' processing: Synthetic template baselines were used to correct PCR bias computationally, reads within Hamming distance 2 were collapsed, and singletons that could not be merged were discarded. Reads were aligned to IMGT to assign V, D and J genes, CDR3 length, and insertions or deletions at six rearrangement sites. Within each subset, clonotype counts were normalized to sorted cell number, after which true diversity and Gini coefficients were computed with the tcR R package. Repertoire sharing was quantified using the overlap coefficient calculated on TCRB nucleotide sequences. This is the immuneACCESS table as TCRdb keeps it, with only in-frame sequences that have V and J called. A part of the clones is gone; compared with another copy, unresolved V genes explain less than half, and the rest is unexplained. That table furnishes V, J and clone size, whereas the DNA furnished D and trimming. The sample records some 150,000 clones, around 10% of which are singletons. The ten largest clonotypes hold around 2.1% of the sample.

The sequence was collected from a man aged 18 to 35 in good health. Material: central memory CD4+ T cells from blood. The rearrangement combines TRBV18 with TRBJ1-1; the best D guess is TRBD1, with 6 bases matching. The CDR3 region: CASSPQRSGVRKNTEAFF. The DNA sequence is given as TGTGCCAGCTCACCCCAAAGGTCAGGGGTCAGGAAGAACACTGAAGCTTTCTTT.